These 25 T cell receptor beta chains originate from one sample sequenced in a study of shared clonotypes between healthy human individuals. The protocol was immunoSEQ multiplex PCR, while the TCRdb copy is restricted to in-frame clones and leaves out a portion. The sample includes more than 2 million clones, approximately 94% of them seen just once. Naive CD8 populations comprised CD45RO-negative cells positively selected for CCR7, excluding terminally differentiated effector memory CD45RA+ cells. Sample: naive CD8+ T cells sorted from blood. The receptors shown here come from a man aged 18 to 35 in good health.

J is TRBJ2-1 and V is TRBV27; D uncertain. Germline values: CDR1 MNHEY, CDR2 SMNVEV (reference sequence). The CDR3 runs 15 residues. The V end lost 3 bases, the J end lost 1 base, and 10 bases lay between the germline ends. The CDR3 loop reads CASSLVSPSYNEQFF. As DNA, the CDR3 is TGTGCCAGCAGTTTGGTCAGTCCATCCTACAATGAGCAGTTCTTC.

The chain uses TRBV14 and TRBJ1-3; D is possibly TRBD1 (6 bases). This CDR3 spans 17 amino acids. The germline V and J ends were trimmed by 4 bases and 0 bases, with 16 bases remaining between them. Per germline, CDR1 SGHDN and CDR2 FVKESK. CDR3 loop: CASSLSGTPSSGNTIYF. The CDR3 DNA reads TGTGCCAGCAGCCTATCCGGGACACCAAGCTCTGGAAACACCATATATTTT.

This chain connects TRBV9 to TRBJ2-7, with 7 bases matching TRBD2. The germline gives CDR1 SGDLS, CDR2 YYNGEE. The junction had 5 bases not matched to a gene; V was cut back by 0 bases and J by 5 bases. The CDR3 runs 14 residues. DNA of the CDR3: TGTGCCAGCAGCGTAGGGACTAGACTTGACGAGCAGTACTTC. This codes for CASSVGTRLDEQYF.

V gene TRBV7-2 combines with J gene TRBJ1-6, with TRBD1 matching over 7 bases. The germline V gene has CDR1 SGHTA and CDR2 FQGNSA. CDR3 length: 11 amino acids. V lost 5 bases, J lost 13 bases, and 2 bases stayed unmatched. For the CDR3, the DNA is TGTGCCAGCAGCCCAGGGGGGCCCCTCCACTTT. It is translated as CASSPGGPLHF.

The J gene is TRBJ2-5, the V gene TRBV7-9; D uncertain. Germline lookup yields CDR1 SEHNR and CDR2 FQNEAQ (reference sequence). V lost 1 base to trimming and J lost 3 bases, with 15 bases between them. The CDR3 loop spans 16 amino acids. CDR3 sequence (DNA): TGTGCCAGCAGCTTAGGGGTGGGCGAGGAAGAAGAGACCCAGTACTTC. Translating gives CASSLGVGEEEETQYF.

As concerns this clone: Distinct nucleotide sequences in the sample also encode this CDR3. V gene TRBV5-1 combines with J gene TRBJ2-2; D is possibly TRBD2 (6 bases). Deletions cut 2 bases from V and 4 bases from J, with 15 bases between. This CDR3 region has 16 residues. Germline CDR1 SGHRS, CDR2 YFSETQ. The CDR3: CASSFGLAGGTGELFF. As DNA, the CDR3 is TGCGCCAGCAGCTTCGGGCTAGCCGGGGGCACCGGGGAGCTGTTTTTT.

This chain uses TRBV5-4 with TRBJ2-5; D gene unclear. The V gene's germline CDR1 is SGHNT and CDR2 YYREEE (reference sequence). V dropped 8 bases and J dropped 5 bases, with 13 bases sitting between them. The CDR3 has 12 residues. The CDR3 DNA sequence: TGTGCCAGTTCCAGTTTCCTCGAGACCCAGTACTTC. It codes for CASSSFLETQYF.

The V gene is TRBV6-5, the J gene TRBJ1-1; unclear D gene. V gave up 6 bases and J gave up 1 base, with 12 bases separating them. Per the germline V gene, CDR1 is MNHEY and CDR2 is SVGAGI. The CDR3 is 14 residues long. The DNA of the CDR3 is TGTGCCAGCAGGGAAGTCTACGGGAACACTGAAGCTTTCTTT. This codes for CASREVYGNTEAFF.

The chain carries TRBV30 and TRBJ1-1; the D gene is possibly TRBD1 (5 bases). In germline, CDR1 is GTSNPN, CDR2 SVGIG (reference sequence). CDR3 size: 12 residues. V was shortened by 6 bases and J by 1 base, with 9 bases between the two germline ends. The CDR3 DNA sequence: TGTGCCTGTTATGACAGGAACACTGAAGCTTTCTTT. Amino acid sequence: CACYDRNTEAFF.

The J gene is TRBJ2-2, the V gene TRBV7-8, with 7 positions matching TRBD2. The junction had 8 bases not matched to a gene; V was cut back by 5 bases and J by 8 bases. The CDR3 is 14 amino acids. Germline values: CDR1 SGHVS, CDR2 FQNEAQ. CDR3 loop: CASSPGTIGGELFF. CDR3 DNA sequence: TGTGCCAGCAGCCCCGGGACTATTGGAGGGGAGCTGTTTTTT.

The chain combines TRBV4-1 with TRBJ2-2; D remains ambiguous. Trimming pared 4 bases from V and 0 bases from J, leaving 9 bases between. This CDR3 contains 15 residues. Germline loops: CDR1 MGHRA, CDR2 YSYEKL. DNA of the CDR3: TGCGCCAGCAGCCTTCTTACTCCGAACACCGGGGAGCTGTTTTTT. Translating it yields CASSLLTPNTGELFF.

The chain links TRBV7-9 to TRBJ2-3; 9 nucleotides align to TRBD1. The CDR3 is made up of 17 amino acids. CDR1 and CDR2 (germline): SEHNR, FQNEAQ (reference sequence). J lost 2 bases, V lost 1 base, and 7 bases had no gene match. Here the CDR3 DNA reads TGTGCCAGCAGCTTAGTGGGACAGGGCGACTACACAGATACGCAGTATTTT. Translating it yields CASSLVGQGDYTDTQYF. The complete variable domain, with remaining parts taken from reference TRBV7-9 and TRBJ2-3, reads DTGVSQNPRHKITKRGQNVTFRCDPISEHNRLYWYRQTLGQGPEFLTYFQNEAQLEKSRLLSDRFSAERPKGSFSTLEIQRTEQGDSAMYLCASSLVGQGDYTDTQYFGPGTRLTVL.

The chain uses TRBV11-2 and TRBJ2-3, with 7 bases identical to TRBD1. From germline, CDR1 is SGHAT and CDR2 FQNNGV. After removal of 10 bases from V and 6 bases from J, the junction contained 19 bases not matched to a gene. The CDR3 extends over 16 amino acids. CDR3: CATQGGLHTTLDTQYF. Here the CDR3 DNA reads TGTGCCACGCAAGGGGGCCTCCACACGACATTGGATACGCAGTATTTT.

The chain recombines TRBV4-3 with TRBJ1-4; no clear D. CDR1 and CDR2 (germline): LGHNA, YSLEER. V lost 0 bases and J 6 bases, leaving 14 bases between the germline ends. The CDR3 sequence is 16 residues long. The CDR3 sequence: CASSQDWATVYEKLFF. CDR3 DNA: TGCGCCAGCAGCCAAGATTGGGCCACGGTCTATGAAAAACTGTTTTTT.

The V gene is TRBV7-2, the J gene TRBJ2-4; either TRBD1 or TRBD2 may fit D (6 bases each). Germline V gene sequence: CDR1 SGHTA, CDR2 FQGNSA. V dropped 2 bases and J dropped 5 bases, with 13 bases sitting between them. The CDR3 extends over 15 amino acids. CDR3 nucleotide sequence: TGTGCCAGCAGCTTAATAGGGGGGTCCGAAAACATTCAGTACTTC. Its protein product is CASSLIGGSENIQYF.

The chain carries TRBV6-6 and TRBJ2-7; 7 nucleotides agree with TRBD2. The CDR3 is 13 residues long. Germline CDR1 and CDR2: MNHNY and SVGAGI (reference sequence). V gave up 6 bases and J gave up 0 bases; unmatched junction bases: 2. For the CDR3, the DNA is TGTGCCAGCAGCGGGGGGAGCTCCTACGAGCAGTACTTC. Protein: CASSGGSSYEQYF.

Only a few counts were recorded for this clone. This sequence joins TRBV5-1 and TRBJ1-5, with 7 nucleotides matching TRBD1. Unmatched junction bases numbered 7, after V lost 0 bases and J lost 10 bases. This CDR3 comprises 14 residues. Germline CDR1 is SGHRS and CDR2 is YFSETQ. The CDR3 region is CASSLGQGTDPQHF. For the CDR3, the DNA is TGCGCCAGCAGCTTGGGACAGGGTACAGATCCCCAGCATTTT.

The chain couples TRBV10-3 to TRBJ2-7; maybe TRBD2 (7 bases). The CDR3 is 15 amino acids. Per germline, CDR1 ENHRY and CDR2 SYGVKD. Trimming removed 0 bases from V and 4 bases from J, with 13 bases in between. In DNA form, the CDR3 reads TGTGCCATCAGTGAGTCGACAGCGGGACAATACGAGCAGTACTTC. Protein product: CAISESTAGQYEQYF.

The rearrangement joins TRBV6-1 to TRBJ2-7; no firm D call. The germline V gene encodes CDR1 MNHNS and CDR2 SASEGT. This CDR3 is 12 amino acids long. Trimming cost V 5 bases and J 1 base, with 6 bases left between them. The CDR3: CASSSMSYEQYF. DNA of the CDR3: TGTGCCAGCAGTTCTATGTCCTACGAGCAGTACTTC.

This chain uses TRBV7-2 with TRBJ2-5; 7 nucleotides match TRBD2. This CDR3 has 16 amino acids. Germline assignment: CDR1 SGHTA and CDR2 FQGNSA. V dropped 5 bases and J dropped 0; count of bases not matched to a gene: 9. The CDR3 spells CASSPPWGGNQETQYF. CDR3 in DNA: TGTGCCAGCAGCCCACCCTGGGGGGGGAACCAAGAGACCCAGTACTTC.

The chain couples TRBV6-5 to TRBJ2-3; D ambiguous. In germline, CDR1 is MNHEY, CDR2 SVGAGI. Trimming took off 4 bases at V and 4 bases at J, with 12 bases between the two ends. There are 14 residues in the CDR3. The CDR3 sequence is CASSSLSLADTQYF. The DNA for the CDR3 is TGTGCCAGCAGTTCACTCTCACTTGCAGATACGCAGTATTTT.

A remark on this clone: The same CDR3 also results from other DNA sequences found in this sample. Here the CDR3 reads CASSLDAGVETQYF. The DNA of the CDR3 is TGCGCCAGCAGCTTGGATGCGGGAGTGGAGACCCAGTACTTC. This sequence joins TRBV5-1 and TRBJ2-5; TRBD2 agrees at 7 bases. This CDR3 region has 14 residues. V trimming: 0 bases; J trimming: 5 bases; junction bases outside the gene matches: 4. From germline, CDR1 is SGHRS and CDR2 YFSETQ.

The chain has TRBV4-3 and TRBJ2-2; 9 nucleotides line up with TRBD2. Germline V gene lookup returns CDR1 LGHNA and CDR2 YSLEER. The CDR3 is made up of 18 amino acids. The ends lost 1 base at V and 6 bases at J; junction bases unmatched: 12. Here the CDR3 reads CASSQAYRLAGVSGELFF. In DNA, the CDR3 is TGCGCCAGCAGCCAAGCCTATCGTTTAGCGGGAGTTTCCGGGGAGCTGTTTTTT.

V and J are TRBV19 and TRBJ1-5; no firm D call. The V gene's germline CDR1 is LNHDA and CDR2 SQIVND (reference sequence). This CDR3 is 14 amino acids long. V lost 11 bases and J lost 3, with 17 bases in between. CDR3 amino acids: CASNYREVNQPQHF. The CDR3 DNA is TGTGCCTCAAACTACCGGGAAGTCAATCAGCCCCAGCATTTT.

The chain combines TRBV27 with TRBJ2-5; 9 bases fit TRBD2. Trimming cost V 6 bases and J 5 bases; bases outside gene matches: 13. This CDR3 is 16 amino acids long. CDR1 is MNHEY, CDR2 SMNVEV, per germline (reference sequence). The CDR3 sequence is CASSLLGAGGPETQYF. CDR3 DNA sequence: TGTGCCAGCAGCTTGCTCGGGGCGGGGGGGCCGGAGACCCAGTACTTC.